This T cell receptor (beta chain) was captured in a study of shared clonotypes between healthy human individuals. Points from the study as a whole: Compared with clonotypes that all four donors shared, non-shared clonotypes had lower generation probabilities. Of the naive CD4 clonotypes, around 4.7% were shared across a few donors.

With V trimmed by 5 bases and J by 2 bases, 12 bases remained unmatched. The CDR3 is 17 amino acids. Germline V gene lookup returns CDR1 SGHKS and CDR2 YYEKEE (reference sequence). This clone was counted a few times. Antigen: not known. Assay used: immunoSEQ multiplex PCR; TCRdb lists only in-frame clones, some missing. Of approximately 640,000 clones detected, approximately 75% appear once; the ten largest clones hold under 2%. The V and J genes are TRBV5-5 and TRBJ2-7; 11 bases line up with TRBD2. The TCR comes from a woman in her 30s in good health. Material: memory CD4+ T cells sorted from blood. Subset noted: CD45RA-negative fraction. The CDR3 sequence: CASSQSLMTSGAYEQYF. CDR3 in DNA: TGTGCCAGCAGTCAGAGCCTCATGACTAGCGGGGCCTACGAGCAGTACTTC. The full variable domain, completed using reference TRBV5-5 and TRBJ2-7, is DAGVTQSPTHLIKTRGQQVTLRCSPISGHKSVSWYQQVLGQGPQFIFQYYEKEERGRGNFPDRFSARQFPNYSSELNVNALLLGDSALYLCASSQSLMTSGAYEQYFGPGTRLTVT.